This paragraph covers one T cell receptor beta chain sequence. This CDR3 spans 15 amino acids. CDR1 and CDR2 from the germline V gene are SGHTA and FQGNSA. With V trimmed by 5 bases and J by 3 bases, 4 bases remained unmatched. Assay: immunoSEQ multiplex PCR; the TCRdb copy retains only in-frame clones and omits some. The table includes roughly 20,000 clones, 91% detected once. This record belongs to a study of T cell changes during pregnancy in multiple sclerosis. The chain carries TRBV7-2 and TRBJ2-7; 13 positions match TRBD2. The sequence came from a female donor with multiple sclerosis, enrolled in a pregnancy study. Sample: CD4+ T cells from peripheral blood mononuclear cells, taken in the third trimester of pregnancy. The CDR3 sequence: CASSGLAGAFYEQYF. CDR3 coding DNA: TGTGCCAGCAGCGGACTAGCGGGGGCTTTCTACGAGCAGTACTTC.